The clone carrying this TCR beta chain was found a few times. Its cognate antigen is unknown. This entry comes from a study of CD8+ T cells in alopecia areata. Study findings and constraints: Within the top 100, expanded CD8+ clones significantly decreased with tofacitinib, as did scalp clonality. Against the mouse data, patients shared TCRs less clearly, possibly for HLA reasons.

As for treatment: oral pan-JAK inhibitor, 5-10 mg twice daily. Sorted out of PBMCs were CD4+ T cells and CD8+ T cells. RNA was extracted and reverse transcribed into cDNA as the sequencing template. TCRdb's table, derived via immunoSEQ multiplex PCR, lists solely in-frame clones and lacks some. The table lists about 110,000 clones, around 50% of them singletons, with approximately 12% in the top ten. Sequenced material: CD8+ T cells sorted from blood, taken at week 24, from a patient treated with tofacitinib. The origin of this receptor is a human donor with alopecia areata.

For the CDR3, the DNA is TGTGCCAGTAGTACGCTGCTAGCCGGGGAGCTGTTTTTT. Its translation is CASSTLLAGELFF. This rearrangement joins TRBV19 to TRBJ2-2; D ambiguous. The length of the CDR3 is 13 residues. With 4 bases removed from V and 6 bases from J, the gap between germline ends came to 9 bases. The germline V gene encodes CDR1 LNHDA and CDR2 SQIVND (reference sequence). Together with reference TRBV19 and TRBJ2-2, the CDR3 gives the full variable domain: DGGITQSPKYLFRKEGQNVTLSCEQNLNHDAMYWYRQDPGQGLRLIYYSQIVNDFQKGDIAEGYSVSREKKESFPLTVTSAQKNPTAFYLCASSTLLAGELFFGEGSRLTVL.